This T cell receptor beta chain was identified during a study of post-analysis software for immune sequencing data. Across the whole study: Relapsing-remitting, secondary progressive and progressive-relapsing multiple sclerosis courses were included. Whole-study results and caveats: Patients showed TRBV5-6, TRBV5-1 and TRBV20-1 among a few TRBV segments more frequent than in controls. Normalized Chao1 diversity was significantly lower in multiple sclerosis patients than in controls.

Each TCR beta cDNA library carried unique molecular identifiers. Roughly 450,000 cDNA molecules came from around 1 to 10 million T cells. One entry per CDR3 protein, called by TCRdb with MiXCR from the PCR reads. Among approximately 690,000 distinct CDR3 sequences listed, 55% to 60% were seen once. There are 14 residues in the CDR3. Losses at the gene ends were 1 base for V and 5 bases for J; bases not matched to a gene: 7. CDR1 DFQATT and CDR2 SNEGSKA come from the germline V gene (reference sequence). This clonotype was recorded a few times. Its antigen is undetermined. The clonotype originates from a girl aged 2-9 years with multiple sclerosis. The rearrangement links TRBV20-1 to TRBJ2-5; 7 nucleotides line up with TRBD2. Sequencing used blood. This chain's CDR3 is CSARGASGLETQYF. CDR3 sequence (DNA): TGCAGTGCTAGAGGGGCTAGCGGTTTGGAGACCCAGTACTTC.